These 17 T cell receptor beta chains were all obtained from the same sample, sequenced in a study of cytomegalovirus exposure and HLA in healthy donors. PCR primers comprised 60 Vbeta and 13 Jbeta primers. Some clones are missing from TCRdb's copy, which holds only in-frame ones; the method was immunoSEQ multiplex PCR. Its listing shows 150,000 or so clones. Sequencing used PBMCs. The receptors shown here come from a young man in good health and CMV-seronegative.

The V and J genes are TRBV7-9 and TRBJ1-2, with 7 bases fitting TRBD1. The CDR3 loop spans 12 amino acids. CDR1 is SEHNR, CDR2 FQNEAQ, per germline (reference sequence). V dropped 6 bases and J dropped 6; count of bases not matched to a gene: 4. The CDR3 DNA sequence: TGTGCCAGCAGGGGAGACAGGGATGGCTACACCTTC. Amino acid sequence: CASRGDRDGYTF.

The chain has TRBV4-3 and TRBJ1-2; 8 positions agree with TRBD1. V lost 4 bases and J lost 4; bases outside the gene matches: 11. CDR3 size: 16 residues. Germline V CDR1 and CDR2: LGHNA, YSLEER. In DNA, the CDR3 is TGCGCCAGCAGCCGACAAGCCTCGGACAGGGCCTATGGCTACACCTTC. This codes for CASSRQASDRAYGYTF.

CDR3 in DNA: TGCGCCAGCAGCCATACCCGGACAGGGACTTACCAAGAGACCCAGTACTTC. Its translation is CASSHTRTGTYQETQYF. This chain connects TRBV4-1 to TRBJ2-5; TRBD1 matches 8 bases. CDR3 length: 17 amino acids. V shed 3 bases and J 0 bases; nucleotides not matched to a gene: 9. Looked up from germline, CDR1 is MGHRA and CDR2 is YSYEKL.

This sequence joins TRBV7-2 and TRBJ2-5; D is possibly TRBD2 (6 bases). The germline V gene encodes CDR1 SGHTA and CDR2 FQGNSA. This CDR3 spans 15 amino acids. V was pared by 0 bases and J by 5 bases, with 13 bases between. The CDR3 reads CASSLASWAGETQYF. The CDR3 region has the DNA TGTGCCAGCAGCTTAGCCTCCTGGGCGGGGGAGACCCAGTACTTC.

The chain couples TRBV7-3 to TRBJ2-3; 8 bases fit TRBD2. The V segment lost 0 bases and the J segment 5 bases; nucleotides outside the gene matches: 13. The CDR3 spans 18 residues. Per germline, CDR1 SGHTA and CDR2 FQGTGA. Written as DNA, the CDR3 is TGTGCCAGCAGCTTAACCCTCTCCTTAGCGGGGAAGGAAGATACGCAGTATTTT. Its translation is CASSLTLSLAGKEDTQYF.

The V call is TRBV29-1, the J call TRBJ2-5, with D possibly being TRBD2 (5 bases). Germline CDR1 SQVTM, CDR2 ANQGSEA. V lost 6 bases and J lost 5, with 16 bases in between. The CDR3 runs 13 residues. DNA of the CDR3: TGCAGCGTACAAAAAACCCGAGGGGAGACCCAGTACTTC. Translated: CSVQKTRGETQYF.

As DNA, the CDR3 is TGTGCCCTAGGGACAGACGCTGGAAACACCATATATTTT. Encoded protein: CALGTDAGNTIYF. V is TRBV10-3 and J is TRBJ1-3, with TRBD1 identical over 7 bases. The ends lost 11 bases at V and 2 bases at J; junction bases unmatched: 6. Germline lookup yields CDR1 ENHRY and CDR2 SYGVKD. This CDR3 is built from 13 residues.

This rearrangement joins TRBV5-1 to TRBJ2-2, with TRBD2 matching over 10 bases. In germline, CDR1 is SGHRS, CDR2 YFSETQ. J gave up 6 bases and V 6 bases, and 11 bases lay outside the gene matches. This CDR3 comprises 16 residues. CDR3 in DNA: TGCGCCAGCACCCCACTAGCGGGGAAAAACGCCGGGGAGCTGTTTTTT. Translation: CASTPLAGKNAGELFF.

The genes are TRBV4-2 and TRBJ2-6, with 11 positions matching TRBD1. The CDR3 spans 18 residues. Unmatched junction bases numbered 7, after V lost 6 bases and J lost 0 bases. Germline V gives CDR1 LGHNA, CDR2 YNFKEQ. CDR3 loop: CASRARGQGDSGANVLTF. CDR3 coding DNA: TGTGCCAGCAGGGCGAGGGGACAGGGGGACTCTGGGGCCAACGTCCTGACTTTC.

Turning to this clone: Other DNA sequences in this sample translate to the same CDR3. The chain has TRBV2 and TRBJ2-1; D remains unclear. This CDR3 region has 11 residues. Germline V lookup: CDR1 SNHLY, CDR2 FYNNEI. The ends were cut back, 4 bases at V and 6 bases at J, with 4 bases in the middle. For the CDR3, the DNA is TGTGCCAGCAGTGTCATCAATGAGCAGTTCTTC. Encoded protein: CASSVINEQFF.

The chain is built from TRBV21-1 and TRBJ2-7; the D call of TRBD2 is as the table states it, not checked on the DNA. TRBV21-1 is described as a pseudogene. The CDR3 is made up of 17 amino acids. As DNA, the CDR3 is TGTGCCAGCAGCACTCACGGGCTAGCGGGACCGAATTACGAGCAGTACTTC. It translates to CASSTHGLAGPNYEQYF.

The chain employs TRBV19 and TRBJ2-1; D possibly corresponds to TRBD2 (6 bases). CDR1 is LNHDA, CDR2 SQIVND, per germline (reference sequence). V was shortened by 0 bases and J by 5 bases, with 14 bases between the two germline ends. The CDR3 is 16 residues long. The CDR3 loop reads CASSIDHAGPNNEQFF. The CDR3 nucleotides are TGTGCCAGTAGTATAGATCACGCGGGACCGAACAATGAGCAGTTCTTC.

The J gene is TRBJ1-5, the V gene TRBV30; 7 bases agree with TRBD1. V lost 4 bases and J lost 6; bases outside the gene matches: 12. Germline V gene data show CDR1 as GTSNPN and CDR2 as SVGIG (reference sequence). This CDR3 spans 15 amino acids. The CDR3 sequence: CAWNHEAGGFQPQHF. The CDR3 DNA follows: TGTGCCTGGAATCACGAGGCAGGGGGATTTCAGCCCCAGCATTTT.

The chain is built from TRBV25-1 and TRBJ1-6; D unclear. This CDR3 has 16 amino acids. The germline CDR1 and CDR2 sequences are MGHDK and SYGVNS. V was trimmed by 3 bases and J by 7 bases, leaving 16 bases between them. The CDR3 sequence is CASSDPRSEKNSPLHF. The CDR3 nucleotides are TGTGCCAGCAGTGACCCCCGGAGTGAGAAAAATTCACCCCTCCACTTT.

The chain has TRBV18 and TRBJ2-7; maybe TRBD1 (6 bases). The CDR3 is 15 residues long. CDR1 is KGHSH and CDR2 is LQKENI in the germline V gene. Trimming took 3 bases from V and 4 from J, leaving 16 bases between them. CDR3 DNA sequence: TGTGCCAGCTCACCTCGGGCAGGGGTTATGTACGAGCAGTACTTC. Its protein product is CASSPRAGVMYEQYF.

J is TRBJ1-6 and V is TRBV5-1; D is ambiguous. V lost 2 bases to trimming and J lost 8 bases, with 11 bases between them. Germline V CDR1 and CDR2: SGHRS, YFSETQ. The CDR3 is made up of 14 amino acids. The CDR3: CASSFWLTDSPLHF. In DNA, the CDR3 is TGCGCCAGCAGCTTTTGGTTAACGGATTCACCCCTCCACTTT. The whole variable domain, remainder taken from reference TRBV5-1 and TRBJ1-6, is KAGVTQTPRYLIKTRGQQVTLSCSPISGHRSVSWYQQTPGQGLQFLFEYFSETQRNKGNFPGRFSGRQFSNSRSEMNVSTLELGDSALYLCASSFWLTDSPLHFGNGTRLTVT.

CDR3 protein: CASSWRLAKKKLEQFF. The CDR3 DNA follows: TGTGCCAGCAGCTGGCGACTAGCAAAAAAAAAGCTGGAGCAGTTCTTC. V gene TRBV7-2 combines with J gene TRBJ2-1; 7 bases match TRBD2. V dropped 4 bases and J dropped 10; count of bases not matched to a gene: 16. The CDR3 is made up of 16 amino acids. CDR1 and CDR2 (germline): SGHTA, FQGNSA.